The clone carrying this T cell receptor beta chain has a handful of counts. The data derive from a study of blood T cells in healthy people across ages. With a J-beta primer mix and a sample-barcoded 5' primer, a second PCR ran roughly 6 to 11 cycles. TCRdb itself ran the 5' RACE reads through MiXCR, one entry per CDR3 protein. The data contain fewer than 950,000 distinct CDR3 sequences, around 36% of them seen just once; the ten biggest clones take up 13%. Source material: blood. The receptor comes from a man younger than 35 in good health.

The CDR3 bases are TGCAGTGCTCACTACATGGAAAGCACAGATACGCAGTATTTT. Protein sequence: CSAHYMESTDTQYF. This chain connects TRBV20-1 to TRBJ2-3; D uncertain. The CDR3 sequence is 14 residues long. V gave up 5 bases and J gave up 0 bases, with 12 bases separating them. Germline values: CDR1 DFQATT, CDR2 SNEGSKA (reference sequence).